Listed here is a single TCR beta chain. Other DNA sequences from this sample encode an identical CDR3 as well. The sample originates from a study of CD8+ T cells in alopecia areata. Treatment indicated: oral pan-JAK inhibitor, 5-10 mg twice daily. The CDR3 loop spans 15 amino acids. The germline gives CDR1 SGHTA, CDR2 FQGNSA. The ends were cut back, 0 bases at V and 5 bases at J, with 13 bases in the middle. In each case, RNA was isolated and then reverse transcribed into cDNA as the sequencing template. Sequencing was performed with immunoSEQ multiplex PCR; in TCRdb, only in-frame clones are kept and a portion is missing. The sample lists roughly 110,000 clones, 56% seen once, with approximately 3.1% in the top ten.

The chain has TRBV7-2 and TRBJ2-5; no clear D. This sequence originates from a human donor with alopecia areata. The sequenced sample was CD4+ T cells sorted from blood, obtained at week 24, from a patient treated with tofacitinib. CDR3 coding DNA: TGTGCCAGCAGCTTAGCCAGCCTTTATTCCGAGACCCAGTACTTC. As protein: CASSLASLYSETQYF.